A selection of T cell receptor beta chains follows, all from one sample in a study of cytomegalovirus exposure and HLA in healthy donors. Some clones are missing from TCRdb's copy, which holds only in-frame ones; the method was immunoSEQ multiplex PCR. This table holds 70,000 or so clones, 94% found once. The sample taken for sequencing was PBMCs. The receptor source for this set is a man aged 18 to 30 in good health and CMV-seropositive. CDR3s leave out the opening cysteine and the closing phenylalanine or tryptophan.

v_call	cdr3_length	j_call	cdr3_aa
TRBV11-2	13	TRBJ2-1	ASSPGAGTHNEQF
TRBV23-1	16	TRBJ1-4	ASSQEDGTGGTNEKLF
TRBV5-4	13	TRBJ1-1	ASSRPLKGYTEAF
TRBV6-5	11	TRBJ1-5	ASSYSTGQPQH
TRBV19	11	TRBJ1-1	ASSPRLNTEAF
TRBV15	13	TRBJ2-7	ATSAQGGGFYEQY
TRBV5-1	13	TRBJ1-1	ASSLVPGGNTEAF
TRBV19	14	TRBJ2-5	ASSKRTGGATETQY
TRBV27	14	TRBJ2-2	ASQRPGLVNTGELF
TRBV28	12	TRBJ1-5	ASSPDSSSQPQH
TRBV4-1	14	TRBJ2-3	ASSQVSNLGPDTQY
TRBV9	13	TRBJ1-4	ASSETGATNEKLF
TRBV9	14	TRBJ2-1	ASSVEGGSSYNEQF
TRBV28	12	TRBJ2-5	ASTEQGAGETQY
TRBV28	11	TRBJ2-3	ASSQRGPDTQY
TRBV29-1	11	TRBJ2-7	SIGGTGGYEQY
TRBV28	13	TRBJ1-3	ASSLPGDSGNTIY
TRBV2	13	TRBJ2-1	ASSERLAGDNEQF
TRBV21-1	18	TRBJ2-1	ASSKGCRFGLAGAINEQF
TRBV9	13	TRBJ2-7	ASSPTSGGAYEQY
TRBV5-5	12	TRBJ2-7	ASSLRTGTYEQY
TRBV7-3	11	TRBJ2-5	ASSLTREETQY
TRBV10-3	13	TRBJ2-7	AISALLAGIYEQY
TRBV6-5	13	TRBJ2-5	ASSYGTSGKETQY
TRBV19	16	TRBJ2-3	ASSLRAVEWFTTDTQY
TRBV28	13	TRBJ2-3	ASSFDRGDTDTQY
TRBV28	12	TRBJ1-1	ASSLLGTRTEAF
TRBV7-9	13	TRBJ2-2	ASSSAAHVAGELF
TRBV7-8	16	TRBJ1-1	ASSFRGTGDAPRTEAF
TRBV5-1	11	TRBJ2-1	ASRGQTNNEQF
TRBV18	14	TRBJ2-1	ASSPGQGGSYNEQF
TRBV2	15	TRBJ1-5	ASSDGYGTGINQPQH
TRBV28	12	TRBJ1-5	ASKGGSGYQPQH
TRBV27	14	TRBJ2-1	ASRTGQGHFSNEQF
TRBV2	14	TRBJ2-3	ASSEGSGRVRDTQY
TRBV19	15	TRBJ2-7	ASSKGLGLAASYEQY
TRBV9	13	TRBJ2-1	ASSVLATSYNEQF
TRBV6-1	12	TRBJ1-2	ASSESSGVEGYT
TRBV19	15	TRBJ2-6	ASSGLQGSSGANVLT
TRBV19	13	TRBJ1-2	ASSISLGSSYGYT
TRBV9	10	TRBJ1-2	ASSGLSYGYT
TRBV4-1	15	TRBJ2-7	ASSQDRPGGAHYEQY
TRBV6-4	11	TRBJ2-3	ASSDLSGHTQY
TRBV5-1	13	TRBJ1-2	ASSTGQGANYGYT
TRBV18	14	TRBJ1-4	ASSPPGGKGGEKLF
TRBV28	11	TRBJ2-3	ASSFGRPDTQY
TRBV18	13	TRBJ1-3	ASSPDGSSGNTIY
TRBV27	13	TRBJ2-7	ASSLGQSTSGRTY
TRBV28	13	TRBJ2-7	ASSSPGILSYEQY
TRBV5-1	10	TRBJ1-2	ASSLWGDGYT